This T cell receptor (beta chain) was retrieved from a study of cytomegalovirus exposure and HLA in healthy donors. V was shortened by 1 base and J by 1 base, with 13 bases between the two germline ends. Germline V gives CDR1 SGHTA, CDR2 FQGTGA. The CDR3 is 16 amino acids. The primer mix had 60 Vbeta and 13 Jbeta primers. The repertoire was sequenced with immunoSEQ multiplex PCR; TCRdb's copy has only in-frame clones and lacks some. The sample lists 150,000 to 200,000 clones, roughly 84% seen once, with approximately 0.26% in the top ten. V usage is TRBV7-3 and J usage is TRBJ1-1; TRBD1 is a possible D gene (6 bases). Specimen: PBMCs. The sequence was collected from a boy between 10 and 17 years old in good health and CMV-seronegative. As DNA, the CDR3 is TGTGCCAGCAGCTTAAAGCGACAGGTGGGGAACACTGAAGCTTTCTTT. Its translation is CASSLKRQVGNTEAFF.